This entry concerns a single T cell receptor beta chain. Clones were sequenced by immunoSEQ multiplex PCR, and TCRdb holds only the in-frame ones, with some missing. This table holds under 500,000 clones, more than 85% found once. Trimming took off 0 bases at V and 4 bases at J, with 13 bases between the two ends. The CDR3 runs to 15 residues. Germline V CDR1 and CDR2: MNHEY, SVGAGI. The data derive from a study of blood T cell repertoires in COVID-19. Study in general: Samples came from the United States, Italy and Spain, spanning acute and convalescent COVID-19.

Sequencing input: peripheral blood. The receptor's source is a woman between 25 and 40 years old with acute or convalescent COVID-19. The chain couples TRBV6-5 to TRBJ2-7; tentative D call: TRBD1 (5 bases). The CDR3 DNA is TGTGCCAGCAGTTACTCTCACGACAGAAGATACGAGCAGTACTTC. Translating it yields CASSYSHDRRYEQYF.